The 29 T cell receptor beta chains reported below all come from one sample, sequenced in a study of T cells in localized non-small cell lung cancer. Sequenced by immunoSEQ multiplex PCR; TCRdb stores in-frame clones only, minus some. Among under 25,000 clones, roughly 90% were seen once, and the ten largest hold about a fifth. Sequencing was performed on peripheral blood, taken before any cancer treatment. The receptor set was obtained from a man between 35 and 75 years old with stage I squamous cell lung carcinoma.

The chain couples TRBV2 to TRBJ1-1; 8 bases line up with TRBD1. The CDR3 sequence is 17 residues long. Germline CDR1 SNHLY, CDR2 FYNNEI. The V gene end was trimmed by 1 base and the J gene end by 1 base; junction bases not matched to a gene: 8. CDR3 loop: CASSEGEQGARNTEAFF. The CDR3 coding sequence is TGTGCCAGCAGTGAAGGGGAGCAGGGGGCAAGGAACACTGAAGCTTTCTTT.

The V and J genes are TRBV9 and TRBJ1-5; D uncertain. This CDR3 region has 17 residues. The ends were cut back, 0 bases at V and 0 bases at J, with 13 bases in the middle. Germline-derived CDR1 and CDR2 are SGDLS and YYNGEE. In DNA form, the CDR3 reads TGTGCCAGCAGCGTAGAGCCGGGCCCATATAGCAATCAGCCCCAGCATTTT. As protein: CASSVEPGPYSNQPQHF.

The rearrangement links TRBV7-8 to TRBJ1-4; D gene ambiguous. The CDR3 runs 16 residues. CDR1 and CDR2 from the germline V gene are SGHVS and FQNEAQ. Trimming pared 1 base from V and 5 bases from J, leaving 14 bases between. CDR3 region: CASSLERWRPNEKLFF. Here the CDR3 DNA reads TGTGCCAGCAGCTTAGAACGCTGGCGACCGAATGAAAAACTGTTTTTT.

J is TRBJ2-1 and V is TRBV5-6; 11 nucleotides agree with TRBD1. This CDR3 comprises 15 residues. Germline lookup yields CDR1 SGHDT and CDR2 YYEEEE. Germline trimming cut 2 bases from V and 6 bases from J; bases unmatched to any gene: 4. CDR3 DNA sequence: TGTGCCAGCAGCTTTGGACAGGGGGCCCCCAATGAGCAGTTCTTC. Translation gives CASSFGQGAPNEQFF.

The chain links TRBV6-1 to TRBJ2-7, with TRBD1 identical over 8 bases. From germline, CDR1 is MNHNS and CDR2 SASEGT. V was clipped by 6 bases and J by 4 bases; unmatched bases: 11. This CDR3 comprises 15 residues. This CDR3 reads CASRRTGSGGYEQYF. In DNA, the CDR3 is TGTGCCAGCAGGCGGACAGGGTCTGGAGGATACGAGCAGTACTTC.

This sequence joins TRBV19 and TRBJ1-4, with TRBD1 matching over 9 bases. Germline V lookup: CDR1 LNHDA, CDR2 SQIVND (reference sequence). V was pared by 4 bases and J by 5 bases, with 5 bases of the junction left unmatched. This CDR3 comprises 15 residues. In DNA, the CDR3 is TGTGCCAGTAGTACAACCACAGGGGGCAATGAAAAACTGTTTTTT. It is translated as CASSTTTGGNEKLFF.

V gene TRBV30 combines with J gene TRBJ1-1; unclear D gene. Germline V lookup: CDR1 GTSNPN, CDR2 SVGIG (reference sequence). CDR3 length: 12 amino acids. The ends were cut back, 2 bases at V and 7 bases at J, with 11 bases in the middle. CDR3 loop: CAWSLAGIEAFF. The CDR3 region has the DNA TGTGCCTGGAGTCTGGCGGGTATTGAAGCTTTCTTT.

This clone was counted a few times. The rearrangement joins TRBV6-1 to TRBJ1-5; 12 positions agree with TRBD1. The CDR3 is 15 amino acids. The ends lost 11 bases at V and 7 bases at J; junction bases unmatched: 12. Germline V CDR1 and CDR2: MNHNS, SASEGT. The chain's CDR3 is CAARGGQGALQPQHF. DNA for the CDR3: TGTGCCGCCCGGGGGGGACAGGGGGCCTTGCAGCCCCAGCATTTT.

V usage is TRBV7-7 and J usage is TRBJ2-3, with D uncertain. Germline CDR1 and CDR2: SSHAT and FNYEAQ (reference sequence). V was shortened by 5 bases and J by 1 base, with 10 bases between the two germline ends. The CDR3 runs to 14 residues. The DNA of the CDR3 is TGTGCCAGCAGCCCCCTAACCCGCACAGATACGCAGTATTTT. Translation gives CASSPLTRTDTQYF.

The chain couples TRBV6-6 to TRBJ1-4, with 10 bases identical to TRBD1. CDR3 length: 15 amino acids. J was trimmed by 8 bases and V by 4 bases; bases with no gene match: 7. The germline gives CDR1 MNHNY, CDR2 SVGAGI (reference sequence). CDR3 sequence reads: CASSSQDRGGEKLFF. The CDR3, as DNA: TGTGCCAGCAGTTCCCAGGACAGGGGGGGCGAAAAACTGTTTTTT.

The count of this clone is one. The chain couples TRBV5-1 to TRBJ1-1, with D possibly being TRBD1 (6 bases). V lost 1 base and J 7 bases, leaving 14 bases between the germline ends. Germline V gene data show CDR1 as SGHRS and CDR2 as YFSETQ. The CDR3 covers 14 residues. The CDR3 sequence: CASSLRGVIGEAFF. The CDR3 nucleotides are TGCGCCAGCAGCTTGAGGGGGGTTATAGGTGAAGCTTTCTTT.

The chain has TRBV7-9 and TRBJ2-7; D is unresolved. V gave up 5 bases and J gave up 5 bases, with 7 bases separating them. CDR3 length equals 11 residues. Germline V gives CDR1 SEHNR, CDR2 FQNEAQ (reference sequence). The CDR3 sequence: CASSNTDEQYF. Written as DNA, the CDR3 is TGTGCCAGCAGCAATACAGACGAGCAGTACTTC.

The V and J genes are TRBV28 and TRBJ2-7; TRBD1 agrees at 10 bases. Germline V gives CDR1 MDHEN, CDR2 SYDVKM. Trimming took 8 bases from V and 6 from J; bases not matched to a gene: 13. The CDR3 spans 15 residues. CDR3: CASQTGGDRVPEQYF. CDR3 coding DNA: TGTGCCAGCCAGACAGGGGGCGACCGGGTGCCCGAGCAGTACTTC. Full variable domain (missing parts from reference TRBV28 and TRBJ2-7): DVKVTQSSRYLVKRTGEKVFLECVQDMDHENMFWYRQDPGLGLRLIYFSYDVKMKEKGDIPEGYSVSREKKERFSLILESASTNQTSMYLCASQTGGDRVPEQYFGPGTRLTVT.

The chain carries TRBV21-1 and TRBJ1-1; TRBD1, as called in the table, went unchecked against the DNA. TRBV21-1 is an annotated pseudogene. This CDR3 region has 16 residues. The CDR3 protein is CASSLMQGMMNTEAFF. DNA for the CDR3: TGTGCCAGCAGCTTGATGCAGGGGATGATGAACACTGAAGCTTTCTTT.

This chain uses TRBV4-1 with TRBJ2-7, with a tentative D call TRBD1 (7 bases). The CDR3 length is 15 residues. From germline, CDR1 is MGHRA and CDR2 YSYEKL. V was trimmed by 4 bases and J by 4 bases, leaving 17 bases between them. CDR3 in DNA: TGCGCCAGCAGCCCCTCAGGGGGGAGTAGGTACGAGCAGTACTTC. It is translated as CASSPSGGSRYEQYF.

The chain employs TRBV14 and TRBJ2-3, with D possibly matching TRBD2 (6 bases). Germline V gives CDR1 SGHDN, CDR2 FVKESK. Trimming shortened V by 10 bases and J by 1 base, and 15 bases separated the two germline ends. The CDR3 is 14 amino acids. The CDR3 protein is CATTAIAGTDTQYF. Here the CDR3 DNA reads TGTGCCACCACCGCCATAGCGGGCACAGATACGCAGTATTTT.

V is TRBV7-2 and J is TRBJ1-1, with D tentatively TRBD1 (6 bases). The CDR3 length is 13 residues. Trimming removed 5 bases at V and 5 bases at J, with 12 bases between. Germline lookup yields CDR1 SGHTA and CDR2 FQGNSA. As DNA, the CDR3 is TGTGCCAGCAGCCAGACAGGTTGGACTGAAGCTTTCTTT. Amino acids: CASSQTGWTEAFF.

The V and J genes are TRBV4-2 and TRBJ2-6; 12 nucleotides match TRBD1. Unmatched junction bases numbered 16, after V lost 0 bases and J lost 4 bases. Germline V lookup: CDR1 LGHNA, CDR2 YNFKEQ. The CDR3 sequence is 22 residues long. CDR3 amino acids: CASSQDRRPGGQGAAGANVLTF. As DNA, the CDR3 is TGTGCCAGCAGCCAAGATCGTCGCCCGGGGGGACAGGGGGCTGCAGGGGCCAACGTCCTGACTTTC.

A single count supports this clone. The chain recombines TRBV27 with TRBJ1-1, with TRBD1 identical over 10 bases. This CDR3 is built from 13 residues. Germline V gives CDR1 MNHEY, CDR2 SMNVEV (reference sequence). Losses at the gene ends were 4 bases for V and 7 bases for J; bases not matched to a gene: 3. DNA of the CDR3: TGTGCCAGCAGTTACGGACAGGGGGGTGAAGCTTTCTTT. Encoded protein: CASSYGQGGEAFF.

The count of this clone is one. The V call is TRBV7-8, the J call TRBJ2-7; the D is unclear. Trimming removed 1 base at V and 5 bases at J, with 6 bases between. Germline V lookup: CDR1 SGHVS, CDR2 FQNEAQ. The length of the CDR3 is 12 residues. CDR3 in DNA: TGTGCCAGCAGCTTAGGGGCCCACGAGCAGTACTTC. This gives the protein CASSLGAHEQYF.

This chain uses TRBV2 with TRBJ2-1; weak D call: TRBD2 (6 bases). There are 15 residues in the CDR3. Germline CDR1 is SNHLY and CDR2 is FYNNEI. The V and J ends lost 4 bases and 1 base respectively, with 11 bases between them. The CDR3: CASSGLAISYNEQFF. CDR3 in DNA: TGTGCCAGCAGTGGGCTAGCGATATCCTACAATGAGCAGTTCTTC.

J is TRBJ2-3 and V is TRBV7-9; TRBD1 agrees at 9 bases. Per germline, CDR1 SEHNR and CDR2 FQNEAQ (reference sequence). This CDR3 region has 14 residues. The trim removed 5 bases at V and 4 bases at J, leaving 4 bases unmatched. The CDR3 region is CASSARQGADTQYF. Written as DNA, the CDR3 is TGTGCCAGCAGCGCCCGACAGGGGGCAGATACGCAGTATTTT.

This sequence joins TRBV7-2 and TRBJ2-7; TRBD2 aligns across 7 bases. After removal of 1 base from V and 2 bases from J, the junction contained 2 bases not matched to a gene. The CDR3 contains 14 residues. The germline V gene encodes CDR1 SGHTA and CDR2 FQGNSA. CDR3 protein: CASSLVLAAYEQYF. The CDR3 nucleotides are TGTGCCAGCAGCTTAGTCCTAGCGGCCTACGAGCAGTACTTC.

This sequence joins TRBV9 and TRBJ1-6; D is perhaps TRBD1 (6 bases). The CDR3 contains 15 residues. Trimming took 3 bases from V and 7 from J, leaving 14 bases between them. Germline V CDR1 and CDR2: SGDLS, YYNGEE. The CDR3 sequence: CASSAGGQPNSPLHF. The CDR3 DNA reads TGTGCCAGCAGCGCCGGGGGACAACCAAATTCACCCCTCCACTTT.

Turning to this clone: Relative to the germline gene, one junction end is altered; a read error may explain this. V and J are TRBV7-9 and TRBJ1-1; D is uncertain. There are 12 residues in the CDR3. Per the germline V gene, CDR1 is SEHNR and CDR2 is FQNEAQ (reference sequence). CDR3 loop: CASTLRNTEAFF. CDR3 DNA sequence: TGTGCCAGCACCTTACGGAACACTGAAGCTTTCTTT.

Turning to this clone: The sample has other DNA sequences that encode this CDR3 too. The chain couples TRBV7-9 to TRBJ2-5; TRBD2 aligns across 8 bases. The CDR3 sequence is 14 residues long. Trimming cost V 5 bases and J 5 bases; bases outside gene matches: 7. The germline V gene encodes CDR1 SEHNR and CDR2 FQNEAQ (reference sequence). In nucleotides, the CDR3 is TGTGCCAGCAGCACCGGGGGGGGGCGGGAGACCCAGTACTTC. It is translated as CASSTGGGRETQYF. Full variable domain (remainder filled in from reference TRBV7-9 and TRBJ2-5): DTGVSQNPRHKITKRGQNVTFRCDPISEHNRLYWYRQTLGQGPEFLTYFQNEAQLEKSRLLSDRFSAERPKGSFSTLEIQRTEQGDSAMYLCASSTGGGRETQYFGPGTRLLVL.

The CDR3 nucleotides are TGTGCCAGCAGCCCCCCCCACAGGGTCGGAAACACCATATATTTT. Translated, it gives CASSPPHRVGNTIYF. J is TRBJ1-3 and V is TRBV7-9, with D possibly being TRBD1 (6 bases). V was pared by 5 bases and J by 4 bases, with 15 bases between. Germline V CDR1 and CDR2: SEHNR, FQNEAQ (reference sequence). The CDR3 covers 15 residues. Supplemented by reference TRBV7-9 and TRBJ1-3, the full variable domain reads DTGVSQNPRHKITKRGQNVTFRCDPISEHNRLYWYRQTLGQGPEFLTYFQNEAQLEKSRLLSDRFSAERPKGSFSTLEIQRTEQGDSAMYLCASSPPHRVGNTIYFGEGSWLTVV.

This clone has more than one count but fewer than ten. The rearrangement uses TRBV30 and TRBJ1-6; possibly TRBD1 for D (5 bases). There are 13 residues in the CDR3. Germline CDR1 is GTSNPN and CDR2 is SVGIG (reference sequence). V was cut by 2 bases and J by 6 bases, with 8 bases left in between. The CDR3 DNA follows: TGTGCCTGGAGTCCGGGACCTAATTCACCCCTCCACTTT. This sequence encodes CAWSPGPNSPLHF.

This clone was counted once. The V and J genes are TRBV27 and TRBJ1-1, with TRBD1 as a possible D gene (5 bases). This CDR3 contains 15 residues. V lost 5 bases and J lost 1, with 14 bases in between. Germline V lookup: CDR1 MNHEY, CDR2 SMNVEV (reference sequence). In nucleotides, the CDR3 is TGTGCCAGCAGTGAACCGGGGCAGGGGAACACTGAAGCTTTCTTT. It encodes CASSEPGQGNTEAFF.